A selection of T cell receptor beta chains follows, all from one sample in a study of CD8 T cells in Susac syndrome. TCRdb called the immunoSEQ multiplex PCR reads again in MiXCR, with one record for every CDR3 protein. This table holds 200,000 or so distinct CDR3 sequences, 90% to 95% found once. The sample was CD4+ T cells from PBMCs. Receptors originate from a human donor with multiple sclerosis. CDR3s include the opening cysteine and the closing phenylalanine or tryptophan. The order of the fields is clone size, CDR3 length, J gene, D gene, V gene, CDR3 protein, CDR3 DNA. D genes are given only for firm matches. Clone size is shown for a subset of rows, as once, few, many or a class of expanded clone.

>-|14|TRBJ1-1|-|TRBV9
CASSVDLRNTEAFF
TGTGCCAGCAGCGTAGATCTGAGGAACACTGAAGCTTTCTTT
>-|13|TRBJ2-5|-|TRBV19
CASSTRTRETQYF
TGTGCCAGTAGTACCCGGACTCGGGAGACCCAGTACTTC
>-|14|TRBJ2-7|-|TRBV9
CASSAEGGSYEQYF
TGTGCCAGCAGCGCTGAAGGGGGTTCCTACGAGCAGTACTTC
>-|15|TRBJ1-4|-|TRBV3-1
CASSQDIGTNEKLFF
TGCGCCAGCAGCCAAGATATCGGAACGAATGAAAAACTGTTTTTT
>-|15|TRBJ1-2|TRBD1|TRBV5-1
CASSFSGTGNYGYTF
TGCGCCAGCAGCTTCTCCGGGACAGGGAACTATGGCTACACCTTC
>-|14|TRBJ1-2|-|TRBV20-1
CRTPGGHSNYGYTF
TGCAGAACCCCCGGGGGGCACTCCAACTATGGCTACACCTTC
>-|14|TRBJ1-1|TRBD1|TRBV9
CASSVAGQGAEAFF
TGTGCCAGCAGCGTAGCGGGACAGGGCGCTGAAGCTTTCTTT
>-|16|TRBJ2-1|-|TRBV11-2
CASSLRTDNSYNEQFF
TGTGCCAGCAGCTTGCGGACAGACAACTCCTACAATGAGCAGTTCTTC
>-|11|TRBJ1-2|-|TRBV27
CAKRVVYGYTF
TGTGCCAAGAGAGTCGTCTATGGCTACACCTTC
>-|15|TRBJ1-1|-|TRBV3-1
CASSTPGQGNTEAFF
TGTGCCAGCAGCACGCCGGGGCAGGGGAACACTGAAGCTTTCTTT
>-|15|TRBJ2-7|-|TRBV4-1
CASSQDWQHFYEQYF
TGCGCCAGCAGCCAAGATTGGCAGCACTTCTACGAGCAGTACTTC
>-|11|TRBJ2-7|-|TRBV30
CAQGTFQEQYF
TGTGCCCAAGGGACGTTTCAAGAGCAGTACTTC
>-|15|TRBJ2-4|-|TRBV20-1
CSAPPMGETRGIQYF
TGCAGTGCTCCCCCCATGGGGGAGACCCGGGGCATTCAGTACTTC
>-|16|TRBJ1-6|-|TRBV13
CASSSYRSSYNSPLHF
TGTGCCAGCAGCAGTTACCGGAGCTCCTATAATTCACCCCTCCACTTT
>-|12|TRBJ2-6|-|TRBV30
CAWSATGNVLTF
TGTGCCTGGAGTGCTACCGGGAACGTCCTGACTTTC
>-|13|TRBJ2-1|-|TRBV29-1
CSVASSYVDEQFF
TGCAGCGTTGCCTCATCTTACGTGGATGAGCAGTTCTTC
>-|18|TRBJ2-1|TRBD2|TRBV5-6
CASCPFTDQRDSYNEQFF
TGTGCCAGCTGCCCTTTTACGGATCAGCGGGATTCCTACAATGAGCAGTTCTTC
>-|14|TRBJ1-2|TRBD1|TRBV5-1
CASSTGTGGYGYTF
TGCGCCAGCAGCACCGGGACAGGGGGCTATGGCTACACCTTC
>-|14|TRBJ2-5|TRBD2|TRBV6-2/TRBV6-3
CASSRGTNSETQYF
TGTGCCAGCAGTCGGGGGACTAACAGCGAGACCCAGTACTTC
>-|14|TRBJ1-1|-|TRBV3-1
CASSQDWANTEAFF
TGTGCCAGCAGCCAAGATTGGGCGAACACTGAAGCTTTCTTT
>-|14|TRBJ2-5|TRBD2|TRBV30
CAWKTSGKGETQYF
TGTGCCTGGAAAACTAGCGGCAAAGGAGAGACCCAGTACTTC
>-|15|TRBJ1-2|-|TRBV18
CASSPLGPPRGGYTF
TGTGCCAGCTCACCACTCGGACCGCCCCGGGGTGGCTACACCTTC
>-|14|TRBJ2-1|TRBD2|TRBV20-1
CSASLPGRGNEQFF
TGCAGTGCTAGCCTGCCCGGGAGGGGAAATGAGCAGTTCTTC
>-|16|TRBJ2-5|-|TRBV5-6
CASSYERYLGVETQYF
TGTGCCAGCAGCTATGAACGCTACCTGGGGGTGGAGACCCAGTACTTC
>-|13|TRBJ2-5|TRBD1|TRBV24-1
CATSQGAPETQYF
TGTGCCACCAGCCAGGGGGCGCCGGAGACCCAGTACTTC
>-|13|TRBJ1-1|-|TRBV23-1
CASKSGRSTEAFF
TGCGCCAGCAAATCAGGTAGGAGCACTGAAGCTTTCTTT
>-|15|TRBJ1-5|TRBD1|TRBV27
CASSSGQGPLGPQHF
TGTGCCAGCAGTTCGGGACAGGGCCCCCTGGGGCCCCAGCATTTT
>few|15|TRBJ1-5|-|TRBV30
CAWSVRGGGDQPQHF
TGTGCCTGGAGTGTACGAGGAGGAGGGGATCAGCCCCAGCATTTT
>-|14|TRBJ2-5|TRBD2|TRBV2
CASTPTSGSQTQYF
TGTGCCAGCACCCCGACTAGCGGGAGTCAGACCCAGTACTTC
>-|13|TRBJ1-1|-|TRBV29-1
CSVRVQGPTEAFF
TGCAGCGTTAGGGTACAGGGCCCCACTGAAGCTTTCTTT
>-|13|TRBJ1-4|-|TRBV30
CAWQRGKREKLFF
TGTGCCTGGCAAAGAGGGAAGCGTGAAAAACTGTTTTTT
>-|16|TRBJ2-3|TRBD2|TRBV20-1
CSARVGGLARTDTQYF
TGCAGTGCTAGAGTAGGGGGACTAGCGAGGACAGATACGCAGTATTTT
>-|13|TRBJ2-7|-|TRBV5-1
CASSLLEAYEQYF
TGCGCCAGCAGCTTGTTAGAAGCCTACGAGCAGTACTTC
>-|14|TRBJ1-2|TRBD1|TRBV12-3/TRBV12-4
CASTHTDRDYGYTF
TGTGCCAGCACTCATACTGACAGGGACTATGGCTACACCTTC
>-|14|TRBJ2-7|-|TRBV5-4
CASSSPGGTDEQYF
TGTGCCAGCAGCTCCCCTGGCGGGACGGACGAGCAGTACTTC
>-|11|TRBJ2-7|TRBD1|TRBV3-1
CASGQHYEQYF
TGTGCTTCGGGACAGCACTACGAGCAGTACTTC
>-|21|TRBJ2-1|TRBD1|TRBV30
CAWSVSLGQGTPGGLYNEQFF
TGTGCCTGGAGTGTATCCCTTGGACAGGGAACCCCAGGCGGTCTGTACAATGAGCAGTTCTTC
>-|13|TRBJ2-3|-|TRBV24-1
CATSERLTDTQYF
TGTGCCACCAGTGAGCGGCTCACAGATACGCAGTATTTT
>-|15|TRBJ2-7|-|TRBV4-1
CASSQGGGVFYEQYF
TGCGCCAGCAGCCAAGGAGGGGGAGTTTTCTACGAGCAGTACTTC
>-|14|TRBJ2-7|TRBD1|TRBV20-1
CSANPDREGHEQYF
TGCAGTGCTAATCCGGACAGGGAAGGACACGAGCAGTACTTC
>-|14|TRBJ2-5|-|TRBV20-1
CSARDDGGEETQYF
TGCAGTGCTAGAGATGACGGAGGGGAAGAGACCCAGTACTTC
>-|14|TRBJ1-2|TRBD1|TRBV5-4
CASSLSWTGDGYTF
TGTGCCAGCAGCTTAAGTTGGACAGGGGATGGCTACACCTTC
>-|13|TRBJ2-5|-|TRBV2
CASRDQGKETQYF
TGTGCCAGCAGGGATCAGGGTAAAGAGACCCAGTACTTC
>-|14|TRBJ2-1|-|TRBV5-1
CASSLEGADNEQFF
TGCGCCAGCAGCTTAGAAGGCGCGGACAATGAGCAGTTCTTC
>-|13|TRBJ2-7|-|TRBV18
CASSPFRSYEQYF
TGTGCCAGCTCACCATTCCGTTCCTACGAGCAGTACTTC
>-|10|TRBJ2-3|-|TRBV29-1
CSVEASVLDF
TGCAGCGTTGAAGCTTCGGTCCTCGATTTT
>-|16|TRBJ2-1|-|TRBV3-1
CASSHRGTSAINEQFF
TGTGCCAGCAGCCACCGCGGGACGTCAGCAATCAATGAGCAGTTCTTC
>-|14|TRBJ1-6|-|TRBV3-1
CASSPAFGDSPLHF
TGTGCCAGCAGCCCCGCCTTTGGGGACTCACCCCTCCACTTT
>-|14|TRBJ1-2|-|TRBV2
CASTGWEGGDGYTF
TGTGCCAGCACAGGTTGGGAGGGCGGCGATGGCTACACCTTC
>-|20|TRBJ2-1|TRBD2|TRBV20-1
CSARVLGTSAPGRAYNEQFF
TGCAGTGCTAGGGTCTTAGGGACTAGCGCTCCGGGGAGGGCCTACAATGAGCAGTTCTTC
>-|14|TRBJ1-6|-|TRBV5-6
CASSKVEGGSPLHF
TGTGCCAGCAGTAAGGTTGAAGGCGGTTCACCCCTCCACTTT
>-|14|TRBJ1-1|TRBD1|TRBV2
CARSTGGLNTEAFF
TGTGCCAGATCGACAGGGGGCCTGAACACTGAAGCTTTCTTT
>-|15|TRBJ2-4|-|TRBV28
CASSFGTLAKNIQYF
TGTGCCAGCAGTTTCGGGACACTAGCCAAAAACATTCAGTACTTC
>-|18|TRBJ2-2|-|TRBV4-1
CASSPKTSNSANTGELFF
TGCGCCAGCAGCCCAAAGACATCTAATAGCGCGAACACCGGGGAGCTGTTTTTT
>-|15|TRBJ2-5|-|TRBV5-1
CASFRGVAAQETQYF
TGCGCCAGCTTTAGGGGGGTAGCGGCACAAGAGACCCAGTACTTC
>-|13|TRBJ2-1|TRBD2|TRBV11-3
CASTWGGNNEQFF
TGTGCCAGCACCTGGGGAGGGAACAATGAGCAGTTCTTC